The 21 T cell receptor beta chains below come from one sample, sequenced in a study of CD8 T cells in ankylosing spondylitis. TCRdb reanalysed the 5' RACE reads using MiXCR and keeps one entry per CDR3 protein. The sample lists about 500,000 distinct CDR3 sequences, about an eighth occurring once. These TCRs' antigens remain unknown. Notes on the study in general: Blood of patients with ankylosing spondylitis appeared to be characterized by a TCR beta motif of fewer than 10 highly homologous variants.

The sample consisted of blood, either unsorted or a sorted T cell fraction (not recorded which). These receptor sequences come from a male donor with ankylosing spondylitis.

This chain uses TRBV11-2 with TRBJ2-3; possibly TRBD1 for D (6 bases). The CDR3 consists of 14 residues. The germline V gene encodes CDR1 SGHAT and CDR2 FQNNGV. The V and J ends lost 2 bases and 6 bases respectively, with 12 bases between them. CDR3 region: CASSLNRVGDTQYF. The CDR3, as DNA: TGTGCCAGCAGCTTAAACAGGGTAGGGGATACGCAGTATTTT.

The CDR3 DNA is TGCAGTGCCCGAAGTGCGGCCCGCACAGATACGCAGTATTTT. This translates into CSARSAARTDTQYF. The chain recombines TRBV20-1 with TRBJ2-3, with D unclear. V lost 6 bases and J 1 base, leaving 14 bases between the germline ends. Germline CDR1 reads DFQATT; CDR2 reads SNEGSKA (reference sequence). The CDR3 has 14 amino acids.

This clonotype was seen only a few times. The chain joins TRBV9 to TRBJ2-3, with 11 nucleotides matching TRBD2. The CDR3 consists of 18 residues. The V gene's germline CDR1 is SGDLS and CDR2 YYNGEE. V lost 4 bases to trimming and J lost 4 bases; unmatched junction nucleotides: 14. The CDR3: CASSPSPTSGIGADTQYF. The CDR3 DNA is TGTGCCAGCAGCCCTTCACCGACTAGCGGGATCGGGGCAGATACGCAGTATTTT.

This clonotype was counted at least ten times. This rearrangement joins TRBV20-1 to TRBJ2-1; weak D call: TRBD1 (5 bases). Germline loops: CDR1 DFQATT, CDR2 SNEGSKA (reference sequence). The CDR3 loop spans 14 amino acids. Trimming shortened V by 5 bases and J by 0 bases, and 11 bases separated the two germline ends. CDR3 protein: CSAQGVSSYNEQFF. Written as DNA, the CDR3 is TGCAGTGCTCAAGGGGTCAGCTCCTACAATGAGCAGTTCTTC.

This clonotype has only a few counts. The V gene is TRBV6-1, the J gene TRBJ2-7; 7 bases line up with TRBD1. The length of the CDR3 is 12 residues. Germline CDR1 MNHNS, CDR2 SASEGT. V lost 8 bases, J lost 5 bases, and 6 bases stayed unmatched. The CDR3 DNA follows: TGTGCCAGCCTTGACAGGGTCCACGAGCAGTACGTC. This sequence encodes CASLDRVHEQYV.

The sample holds a few counts of this clonotype. The genes are TRBV25-1 and TRBJ2-7; no reliable D call. The V gene's germline CDR1 is MGHDK and CDR2 SYGVNS. Deletions cut 2 bases from V and 1 base from J, with 9 bases between. CDR3 length: 14 amino acids. CDR3 loop: CASSEVGASYEQYF. The CDR3 bases are TGTGCCAGCAGTGAAGTAGGTGCATCCTACGAGCAGTACTTC.

This chain connects TRBV6-1 to TRBJ1-2, with D uncertain. There are 13 residues in the CDR3. The V and J ends lost 4 bases and 2 bases respectively, with 8 bases between them. Germline V lookup: CDR1 MNHNS, CDR2 SASEGT. The DNA for the CDR3 is TGTGCCAGCAGTGCCTACCGGAACTATGGCTACACCTTC. It translates to CASSAYRNYGYTF.

Only a few counts were recorded for this clonotype. The chain joins TRBV20-1 to TRBJ1-5, with TRBD1 as a possible D gene (5 bases). This CDR3 spans 16 amino acids. Germline V gene data show CDR1 as DFQATT and CDR2 as SNEGSKA (reference sequence). V dropped 3 bases and J dropped 0 bases, with 15 bases sitting between them. CDR3 sequence reads: CSASRRQGFSNQPQHF. The CDR3 DNA follows: TGCAGTGCTAGCCGACGCCAGGGATTTAGCAATCAGCCCCAGCATTTT.

The gene calls are TRBV2 and TRBJ1-2; TRBD1 matches 7 bases. V was pared by 6 bases and J by 5 bases, with 9 bases of the junction left unmatched. Germline CDR1 is SNHLY and CDR2 is FYNNEI. The CDR3 has 14 amino acids. The CDR3 DNA sequence: TGTGCCAGCAGCCCTGAACAGGGGAATTATGGCTACACCTTC. This translates into CASSPEQGNYGYTF.

To note about this clonotype: This could be a read error, since a much larger clone is one nucleotide away. The V and J genes are TRBV11-2 and TRBJ1-2; D is undetermined. Between the trimmed V and J ends, which lost 5 bases and 0 bases, there was a span of 4 bases. From germline, CDR1 is SGHAT and CDR2 FQNNGV. The CDR3 has 12 residues. This CDR3 is CASSQANYGYTF. The CDR3 coding sequence is TGTGCCAGCAGCCAAGCTAACTATGGCTACACCTTC.

The V and J genes are TRBV5-1 and TRBJ2-1, with D possibly matching TRBD2 (7 bases). Germline V lookup: CDR1 SGHRS, CDR2 YFSETQ. V lost 7 bases to trimming and J lost 9 bases, with 17 bases between them. There are 13 residues in the CDR3. The CDR3 DNA sequence: TGCGCCAGCGAGTACTTGGGAGGGGGTGAGCAGTTCTTC. It encodes CASEYLGGGEQFF.

The V gene is TRBV11-2, the J gene TRBJ1-3; TRBD1 is a possible D gene (5 bases). From germline, CDR1 is SGHAT and CDR2 FQNNGV. V lost 4 bases to trimming and J lost 10 bases, with 14 bases between them. The CDR3 covers 13 residues. CDR3 in DNA: TGTGCCAGCAGCTATACCGGGACCGCGACCATATATTTT. Amino acids: CASSYTGTATIYF.

V is TRBV11-2 and J is TRBJ2-3, with TRBD2 as a possible D gene (6 bases). Trimming took off 4 bases at V and 1 base at J, with 21 bases between the two ends. Per germline, CDR1 SGHAT and CDR2 FQNNGV. The CDR3 is 18 residues long. Here the CDR3 DNA reads TGTGCCAGCAGCTCCAGACCCGCACCTAGCGTGCGCACAGATACGCAGTATTTT. This codes for CASSSRPAPSVRTDTQYF.

The chain carries TRBV12-3 or TRBV12-4 and TRBJ1-6, with D tentatively TRBD1 (5 bases). This CDR3 comprises 15 residues. The germline V and J ends were trimmed by 1 base and 9 bases, with 13 bases remaining between them. The CDR3 sequence: CASSLGGTGGSPLHF. In nucleotides, the CDR3 is TGTGCCAGCAGTTTAGGGGGGACTGGGGGTTCACCCCTCCACTTT.

This clonotype has just a few counts. This rearrangement joins TRBV7-7 to TRBJ2-5, with a possible D match to TRBD1 (6 bases). V was trimmed by 5 bases and J by 3 bases, leaving 10 bases between them. The CDR3 is 13 amino acids. From germline, CDR1 is SSHAT and CDR2 FNYEAQ (reference sequence). The CDR3: CASSQDSEETQYF. The CDR3 region has the DNA TGTGCCAGCAGCCAGGACAGCGAAGAGACCCAGTACTTC.

This clonotype was counted a few times. This chain joins TRBV24-1 and TRBJ2-1, with D possibly being TRBD1 (5 bases). Trimming removed 2 bases at V and 0 bases at J, with 16 bases between. The length of the CDR3 is 18 residues. CDR1 KGHDR and CDR2 SFDVKD come from the germline V gene. The CDR3 region is CATSDSQSRDSSYNEQFF. The CDR3 DNA reads as TGTGCCACCAGTGATTCCCAATCCAGGGATAGCTCCTACAATGAGCAGTTCTTC.

This clonotype has just a few counts. The V and J genes are TRBV7-2 and TRBJ2-7, with a tentative D call TRBD2 (7 bases). The CDR3 contains 13 residues. Trimming stripped 8 bases from V and 6 bases from J, with 17 bases between. Germline V gene sequence: CDR1 SGHTA, CDR2 FQGNSA. The CDR3 loop reads CASAGGHSGEQYF. CDR3 nucleotide sequence: TGTGCCAGCGCCGGGGGGCACAGTGGCGAGCAGTACTTC.

This chain connects TRBV11-2 to TRBJ2-5; 12 bases are shared with TRBD1. This CDR3 is 16 amino acids long. Germline values: CDR1 SGHAT, CDR2 FQNNGV. V shed 1 base and J 6 bases; nucleotides not matched to a gene: 6. CDR3 coding DNA: TGTGCCAGCAGCTTAGGCGGGACAGGGGGCCTGAAGACCCAGTACTTC. This sequence encodes CASSLGGTGGLKTQYF.

This clonotype turned up a few times. This sequence joins TRBV20-1 and TRBJ2-1; D gene ambiguous. This CDR3 has 16 amino acids. Looked up from germline, CDR1 is DFQATT and CDR2 is SNEGSKA (reference sequence). The ends were cut back, 0 bases at V and 0 bases at J, with 12 bases in the middle. The CDR3 sequence: CSARDVGPTSYNEQFF. The CDR3 DNA sequence: TGCAGTGCTAGAGATGTAGGGCCGACCTCCTACAATGAGCAGTTCTTC.

Many counts were recorded for this clonotype. The V gene is TRBV20-1, the J gene TRBJ2-7; D gene ambiguous. V lost 5 bases and J lost 0, with 17 bases in between. Germline V gene sequence: CDR1 DFQATT, CDR2 SNEGSKA (reference sequence). The CDR3 consists of 15 residues. CDR3 protein: CSAHPLGGTSYEQYF. In DNA, the CDR3 is TGCAGTGCTCACCCACTTGGCGGAACCTCCTACGAGCAGTACTTC.

The CDR3 reads CASSGWVDYGYTF. CDR3 nucleotides: TGTGCCAGCAGTGGGTGGGTTGACTATGGCTACACCTTC. The chain is built from TRBV6-1 and TRBJ1-2; D remains unclear. The CDR3 sequence is 13 residues long. Germline-derived CDR1 and CDR2 are MNHNS and SASEGT. With 4 bases removed from V and 3 bases from J, the gap between germline ends came to 9 bases.